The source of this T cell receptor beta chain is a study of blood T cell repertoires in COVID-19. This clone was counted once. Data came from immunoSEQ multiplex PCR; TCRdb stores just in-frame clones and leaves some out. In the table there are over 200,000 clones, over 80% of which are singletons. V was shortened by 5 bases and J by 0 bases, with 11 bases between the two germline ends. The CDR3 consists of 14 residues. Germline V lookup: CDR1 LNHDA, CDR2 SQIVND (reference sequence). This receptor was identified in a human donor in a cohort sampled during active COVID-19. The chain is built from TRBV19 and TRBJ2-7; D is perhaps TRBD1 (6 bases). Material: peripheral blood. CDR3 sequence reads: CASSSPDSSYEQYF. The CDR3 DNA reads TGTGCCAGTAGTTCCCCGGACAGCTCCTACGAGCAGTACTTC.